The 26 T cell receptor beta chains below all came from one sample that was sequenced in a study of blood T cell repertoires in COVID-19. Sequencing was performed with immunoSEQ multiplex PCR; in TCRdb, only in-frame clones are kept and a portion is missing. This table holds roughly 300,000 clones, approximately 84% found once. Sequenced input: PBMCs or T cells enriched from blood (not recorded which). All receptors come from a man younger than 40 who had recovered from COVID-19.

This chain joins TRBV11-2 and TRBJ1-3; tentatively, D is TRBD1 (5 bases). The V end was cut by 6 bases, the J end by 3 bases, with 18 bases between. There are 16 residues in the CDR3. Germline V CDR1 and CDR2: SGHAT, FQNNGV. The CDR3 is CASSLGHGARGNTIYF. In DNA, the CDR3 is TGTGCCAGCAGTCTTGGACATGGGGCGCGTGGAAACACCATATATTTT.

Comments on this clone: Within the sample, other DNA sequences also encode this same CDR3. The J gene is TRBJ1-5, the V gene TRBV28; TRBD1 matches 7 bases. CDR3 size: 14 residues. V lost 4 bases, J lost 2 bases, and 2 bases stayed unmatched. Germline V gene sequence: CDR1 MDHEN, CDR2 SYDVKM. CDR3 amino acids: CASSSTGGNQPQHF. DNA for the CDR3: TGTGCCAGCAGTTCCACAGGGGGCAATCAGCCCCAGCATTTT.

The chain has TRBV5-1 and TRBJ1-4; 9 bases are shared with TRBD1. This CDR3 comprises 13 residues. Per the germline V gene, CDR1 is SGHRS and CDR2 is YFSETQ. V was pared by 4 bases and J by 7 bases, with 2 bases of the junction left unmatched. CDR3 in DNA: TGCGCCAGCAGCGGACAGGGGAGTGAAAAACTGTTTTTT. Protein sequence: CASSGQGSEKLFF.

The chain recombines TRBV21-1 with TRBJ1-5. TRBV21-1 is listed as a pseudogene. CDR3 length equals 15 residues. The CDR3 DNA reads TGTGCCAGCAGCAATGTATTATGTAGCAATCAGCCCCAGCATTTT. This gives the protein CASSNVLCSNQPQHF.

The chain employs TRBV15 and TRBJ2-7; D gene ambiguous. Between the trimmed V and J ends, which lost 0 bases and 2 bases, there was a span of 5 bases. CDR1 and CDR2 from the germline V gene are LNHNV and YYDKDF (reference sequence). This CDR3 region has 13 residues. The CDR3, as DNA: TGTGCCACCAGCAGAGACCGTACCTACGAGCAGTACTTC. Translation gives CATSRDRTYEQYF.

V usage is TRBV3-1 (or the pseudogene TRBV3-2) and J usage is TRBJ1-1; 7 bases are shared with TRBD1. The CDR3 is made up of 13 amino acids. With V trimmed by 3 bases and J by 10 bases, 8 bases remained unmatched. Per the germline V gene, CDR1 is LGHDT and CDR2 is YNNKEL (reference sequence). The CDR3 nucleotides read TGTGCCAGCAGCCACAGGGGGAAGGTAGTAGCTTTCTTT. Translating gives CASSHRGKVVAFF.

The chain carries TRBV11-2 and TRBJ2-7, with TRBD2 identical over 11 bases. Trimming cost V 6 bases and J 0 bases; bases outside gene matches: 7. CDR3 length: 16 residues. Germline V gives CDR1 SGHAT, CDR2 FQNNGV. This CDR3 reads CASSLGLAVSSYEQYF. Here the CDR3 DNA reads TGTGCCAGCAGTTTGGGACTAGCGGTGAGCTCCTACGAGCAGTACTTC. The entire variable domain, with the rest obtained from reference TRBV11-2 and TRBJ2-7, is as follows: EAGVAQSPRYKIIEKRQSVAFWCNPISGHATLYWYQQILGQGPKLLIQFQNNGVVDDSQLPKDRFSAERLKGVDSTLKIQPAKLEDSAVYLCASSLGLAVSSYEQYFGPGTRLTVT.

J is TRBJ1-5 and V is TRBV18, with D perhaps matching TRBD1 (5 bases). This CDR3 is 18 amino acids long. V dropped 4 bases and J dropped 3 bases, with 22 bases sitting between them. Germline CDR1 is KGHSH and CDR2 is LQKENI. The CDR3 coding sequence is TGTGCCAGCTCACTCTCCCCCCTGGGGGGGTCGACCAATCAGCCCCAGCATTTT. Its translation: CASSLSPLGGSTNQPQHF.

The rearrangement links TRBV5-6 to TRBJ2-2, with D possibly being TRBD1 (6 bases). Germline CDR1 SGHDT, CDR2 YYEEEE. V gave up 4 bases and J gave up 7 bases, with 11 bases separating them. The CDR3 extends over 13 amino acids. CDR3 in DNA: TGTGCCAGCAGCCACAGGGTAGTCGGGGAGCTGTTTTTT. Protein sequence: CASSHRVVGELFF.

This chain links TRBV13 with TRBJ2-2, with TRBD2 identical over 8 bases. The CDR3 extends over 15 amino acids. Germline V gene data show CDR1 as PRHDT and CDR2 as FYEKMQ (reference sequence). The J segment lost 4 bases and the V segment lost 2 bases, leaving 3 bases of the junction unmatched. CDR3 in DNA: TGTGCCAGCAGCTTACGGGGGGGTGGCACCGGGGAGCTGTTTTTT. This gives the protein CASSLRGGGTGELFF.

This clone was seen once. CDR3 in DNA: TGCAGCCTGGACTCGGGCGGCGAGCAGTACTTC. Translated, it gives CSLDSGGEQYF. The chain uses TRBV29-1 and TRBJ2-7, with D perhaps matching TRBD2 (5 bases). The germline V and J ends were trimmed by 8 bases and 6 bases, with 14 bases remaining between them. CDR3 length: 11 residues. The germline CDR1 and CDR2 sequences are SQVTM and ANQGSEA.

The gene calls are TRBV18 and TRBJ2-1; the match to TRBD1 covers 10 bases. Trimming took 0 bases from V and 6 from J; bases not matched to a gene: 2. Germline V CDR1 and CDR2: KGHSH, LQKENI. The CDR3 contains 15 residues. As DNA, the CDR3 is TGTGCCAGCTCACCACCCGGACAGGGGGTCAATGAGCAGTTCTTC. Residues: CASSPPGQGVNEQFF.

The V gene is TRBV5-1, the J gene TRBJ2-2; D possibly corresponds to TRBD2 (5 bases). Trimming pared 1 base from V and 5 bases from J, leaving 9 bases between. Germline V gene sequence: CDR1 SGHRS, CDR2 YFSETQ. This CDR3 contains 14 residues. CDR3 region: CASSLMGDTGELFF. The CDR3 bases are TGCGCCAGCAGCTTGATGGGAGATACCGGGGAGCTGTTTTTT. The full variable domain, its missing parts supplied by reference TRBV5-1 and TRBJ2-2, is KAGVTQTPRYLIKTRGQQVTLSCSPISGHRSVSWYQQTPGQGLQFLFEYFSETQRNKGNFPGRFSGRQFSNSRSEMNVSTLELGDSALYLCASSLMGDTGELFFGEGSRLTVL.

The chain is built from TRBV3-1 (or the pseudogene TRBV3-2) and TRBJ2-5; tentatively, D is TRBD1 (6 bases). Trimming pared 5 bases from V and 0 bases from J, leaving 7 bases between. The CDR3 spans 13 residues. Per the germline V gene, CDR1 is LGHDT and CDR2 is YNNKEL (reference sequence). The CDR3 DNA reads TGTGCCAGCAGCGGGACAAACCAAGAGACCCAGTACTTC. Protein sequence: CASSGTNQETQYF.

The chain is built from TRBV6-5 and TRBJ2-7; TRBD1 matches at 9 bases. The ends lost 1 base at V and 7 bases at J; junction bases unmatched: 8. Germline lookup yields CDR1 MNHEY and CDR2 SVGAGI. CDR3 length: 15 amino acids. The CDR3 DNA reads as TGTGCCAGCAGTTACTTGTCACAGGGGGCGGGAGAGCAGTACTTC. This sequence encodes CASSYLSQGAGEQYF.

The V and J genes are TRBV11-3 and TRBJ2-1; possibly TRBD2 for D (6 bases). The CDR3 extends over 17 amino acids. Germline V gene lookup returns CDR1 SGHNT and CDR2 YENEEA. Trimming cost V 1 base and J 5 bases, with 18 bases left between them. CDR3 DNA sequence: TGTGCCAGCAGCTTAGCCGCTGGGACCCGGACTAACAATGAGCAGTTCTTC. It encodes CASSLAAGTRTNNEQFF.

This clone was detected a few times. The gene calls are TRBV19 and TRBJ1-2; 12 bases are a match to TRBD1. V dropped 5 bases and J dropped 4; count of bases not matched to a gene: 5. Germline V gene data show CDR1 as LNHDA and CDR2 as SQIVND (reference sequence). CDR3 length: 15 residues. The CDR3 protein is CASSPGTGGGYGYTF. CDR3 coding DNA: TGTGCCAGTAGTCCCGGGACAGGGGGCGGCTATGGCTACACCTTC.

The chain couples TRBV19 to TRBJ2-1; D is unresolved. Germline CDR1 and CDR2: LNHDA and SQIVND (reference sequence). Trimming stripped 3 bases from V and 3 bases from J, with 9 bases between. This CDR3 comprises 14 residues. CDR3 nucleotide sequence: TGTGCCAGTAGTATCCTAGTAGGCTACAATGAGCAGTTCTTC. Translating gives CASSILVGYNEQFF. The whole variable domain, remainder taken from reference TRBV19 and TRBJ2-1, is DGGITQSPKYLFRKEGQNVTLSCEQNLNHDAMYWYRQDPGQGLRLIYYSQIVNDFQKGDIAEGYSVSREKKESFPLTVTSAQKNPTAFYLCASSILVGYNEQFFGPGTRLTVL.

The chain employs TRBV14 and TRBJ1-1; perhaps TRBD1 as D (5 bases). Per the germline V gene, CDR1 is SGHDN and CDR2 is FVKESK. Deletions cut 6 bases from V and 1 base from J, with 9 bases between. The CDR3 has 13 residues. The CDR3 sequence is CASRNTGNTEAFF. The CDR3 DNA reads TGTGCCAGCAGGAACACAGGGAACACTGAAGCTTTCTTT.

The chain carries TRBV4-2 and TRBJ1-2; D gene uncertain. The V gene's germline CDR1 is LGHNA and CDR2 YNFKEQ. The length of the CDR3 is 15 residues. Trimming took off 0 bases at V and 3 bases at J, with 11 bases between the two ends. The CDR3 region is CASSQDHQEDYGYTF. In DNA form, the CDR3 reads TGTGCCAGCAGCCAAGATCATCAGGAGGACTATGGCTACACCTTC.

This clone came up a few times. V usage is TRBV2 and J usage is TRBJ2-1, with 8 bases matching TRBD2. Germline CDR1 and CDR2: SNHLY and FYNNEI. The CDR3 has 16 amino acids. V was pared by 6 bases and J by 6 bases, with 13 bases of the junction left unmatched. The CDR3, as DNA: TGTGCCAGCAGGGGGTCCCGGGAGGGGGTCAGCAATGAGCAGTTCTTC. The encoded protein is CASRGSREGVSNEQFF.

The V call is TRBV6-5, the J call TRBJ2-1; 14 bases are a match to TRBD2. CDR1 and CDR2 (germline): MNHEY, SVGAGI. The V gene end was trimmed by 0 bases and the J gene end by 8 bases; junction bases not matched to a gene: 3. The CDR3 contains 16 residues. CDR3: CASSYSTSGGADEQFF. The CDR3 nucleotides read TGTGCCAGCAGTTACTCGACTAGCGGGGGGGCCGATGAGCAGTTCTTC.

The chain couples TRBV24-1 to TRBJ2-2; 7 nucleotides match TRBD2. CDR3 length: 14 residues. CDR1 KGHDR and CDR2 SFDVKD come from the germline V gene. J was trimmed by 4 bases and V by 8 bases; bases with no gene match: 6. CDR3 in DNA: TGTGCCACCACCGGACTAGGCGGCACCGGGGAGCTGTTTTTT. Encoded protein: CATTGLGGTGELFF.

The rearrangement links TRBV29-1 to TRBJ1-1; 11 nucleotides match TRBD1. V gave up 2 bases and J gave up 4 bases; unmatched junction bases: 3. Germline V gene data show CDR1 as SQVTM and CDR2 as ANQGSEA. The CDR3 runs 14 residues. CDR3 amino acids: CSVERGTGGTEAFF. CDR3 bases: TGCAGCGTTGAAAGAGGGACAGGGGGCACTGAAGCTTTCTTT.

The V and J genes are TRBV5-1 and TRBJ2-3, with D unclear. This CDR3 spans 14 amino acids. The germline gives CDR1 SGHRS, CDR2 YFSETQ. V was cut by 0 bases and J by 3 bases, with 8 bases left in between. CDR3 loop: CASSLGDKTDTQYF. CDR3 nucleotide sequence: TGCGCCAGCAGCTTGGGAGACAAAACAGATACGCAGTATTTT.

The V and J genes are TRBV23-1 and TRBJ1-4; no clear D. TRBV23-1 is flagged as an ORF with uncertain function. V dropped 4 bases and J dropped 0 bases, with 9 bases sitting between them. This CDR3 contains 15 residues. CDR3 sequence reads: CASSPSCATNEKLFF. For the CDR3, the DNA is TGCGCCAGCAGTCCCTCGTGTGCAACTAATGAAAAACTGTTTTTT.